The next 21 T cell receptor beta chains were all read from a single sample in a study of identical twins. From the 5' RACE reads, TCRdb called clonotypes with MiXCR, one entry per CDR3 protein. The sample gives 1.5 million to 2 million distinct CDR3 sequences, 32% of which show up once; approximately 0.25% is in the top ten. The material sequenced was cord blood. These receptor sequences come from a newborn girl in good health.

Here the CDR3 reads CASSQGMGFPEQYF. CDR3 coding DNA: TGTGCCAGCAGCCAAGGAATGGGGTTCCCCGAGCAGTACTTC. The J gene is TRBJ2-5, the V gene TRBV3-1; D is unclear. The DNA end lines up better with TRBJ2-7; the J call may be wrong. CDR3 size: 14 residues. Germline loops: CDR1 LGHDT, CDR2 YNNKEL (reference sequence).

The table lists this clonotype with a few counts. This sequence joins TRBV5-1 and TRBJ2-3, with 9 bases matching TRBD2. J gave up 0 bases and V 0 bases, and 8 bases lay outside the gene matches. The CDR3 totals 18 residues. CDR1 and CDR2 from the germline V gene are SGHRS and YFSETQ. CDR3 residues: CASSLVSSSGTSTDTQYF. The DNA of the CDR3 is TGCGCCAGCAGCTTGGTCTCCTCTAGCGGGACTAGCACAGATACGCAGTATTTT.

This sequence joins TRBV20-1 and TRBJ2-1; D may match TRBD1 or TRBD2 (6 bases each). CDR1 and CDR2 from the germline V gene are DFQATT and SNEGSKA (reference sequence). CDR3 length: 16 amino acids. Trimming cost V 0 bases and J 7 bases, with 19 bases left between them. The chain's CDR3 is CSARDIAWGANNEQFF. CDR3 in DNA: TGCAGTGCTAGAGATATAGCGTGGGGGGCGAATAATGAGCAGTTCTTC.

The sample holds many counts of this clonotype. The chain couples TRBV12-3 or TRBV12-4 to TRBJ1-6, with a possible D match to TRBD1 (6 bases). V was trimmed by 4 bases and J by 3 bases, leaving 10 bases between them. The CDR3 loop spans 15 amino acids. The CDR3 is CASSSARGYNSPLHF. The CDR3 nucleotides read TGTGCCAGCAGTTCGGCCAGGGGCTATAATTCACCCCTCCACTTT.

This clonotype occurred a few times. The chain links TRBV5-1 to TRBJ1-4, with unresolved D. The CDR3 runs 14 residues. The germline V gene has CDR1 SGHRS and CDR2 YFSETQ. V was trimmed by 5 bases and J by 0 bases, leaving 8 bases between them. The CDR3 DNA follows: TGCGCCAGCAGAGTTTTCTCAACTAATGAAAAACTGTTTTTT. Translation: CASRVFSTNEKLFF.

The CDR3 nucleotides read TGTGCCAGCTCACCCGGGAGTAAGACCTACAATGAGCAGTTCTTC. The encoded protein is CASSPGSKTYNEQFF. This chain connects TRBV18 to TRBJ2-1; possibly TRBD2 for D (6 bases). The CDR3 runs 15 residues. Trimming cost V 3 bases and J 2 bases, with 11 bases left between them. Germline V lookup: CDR1 KGHSH, CDR2 LQKENI.

A note on this clonotype: This could be a read error, since a much larger clone is one nucleotide away. V gene TRBV12-3 or TRBV12-4 combines with J gene TRBJ1-2; weak D call: TRBD1 (5 bases). CDR3 length equals 13 residues. The CDR3 nucleotides are TGTGCCGGCAGTGGGGACGCTAACTATGGCTACACCTTC. This gives the protein CAGSGDANYGYTF.

This clonotype was counted a few times. The chain is built from TRBV29-1 and TRBJ1-5; no clear D gene. Trimming pared 4 bases from V and 1 base from J, leaving 8 bases between. The CDR3 runs 13 residues. Germline V gene sequence: CDR1 SQVTM, CDR2 ANQGSEA. CDR3 region: CSVGPTSNQPQHF. Written as DNA, the CDR3 is TGCAGCGTTGGACCTACGAGCAATCAGCCCCAGCATTTT. Full variable domain (rest looked up from reference TRBV29-1 and TRBJ1-5): SAVISQKPSRDICQRGTSLTIQCQVDSQVTMMFWYRQQPGQSLTLIATANQGSEATYESGFVIDKFPISRPNLTFSTLTVSNMSPEDSSIYLCSVGPTSNQPQHFGDGTRLSIL.

This clonotype was counted between two and nine times. The chain uses TRBV4-2 and TRBJ1-2; tentatively, D is TRBD1 (5 bases). CDR1 LGHNA and CDR2 YNFKEQ come from the germline V gene. CDR3 length: 14 amino acids. V lost 0 bases and J lost 4, with 9 bases in between. The CDR3 DNA sequence: TGTGCCAGCAGCCAAGAGAGGACACCCTATGGCTACACCTTC. Translation: CASSQERTPYGYTF.

V is TRBV29-1 and J is TRBJ1-1; D might be TRBD1 (6 bases). CDR1 SQVTM and CDR2 ANQGSEA come from the germline V gene. The CDR3 totals 13 residues. V was pared by 7 bases and J by 1 base, with 13 bases between. CDR3 region: CSGRQEQNTEAFF. The CDR3 DNA reads TGCAGCGGCCGACAGGAGCAGAACACTGAAGCTTTCTTT.

The chain combines TRBV7-2 with TRBJ2-2, with a tentative D call TRBD2 (6 bases). Trimming removed 5 bases at V and 0 bases at J, with 19 bases between. Looked up from germline, CDR1 is SGHTA and CDR2 is FQGNSA. There are 18 residues in the CDR3. The CDR3 spells CASSRGYFGTPNTGELFF. Written as DNA, the CDR3 is TGTGCCAGCAGCCGGGGGTATTTTGGGACCCCGAACACCGGGGAGCTGTTTTTT. Looking up the rest from reference TRBV7-2 and TRBJ2-2 gives the full variable domain: GAGVSQSPSNKVTEKGKDVELRCDPISGHTALYWYRQSLGQGLEFLIYFQGNSAPDKSGLPSDRFSAERTGGSVSTLTIQRTQQEDSAVYLCASSRGYFGTPNTGELFFGEGSRLTVL.

The V call is TRBV20-1, the J call TRBJ1-6, with D unclear. Germline loops: CDR1 DFQATT, CDR2 SNEGSKA (reference sequence). V was pared by 0 bases and J by 0 bases, with 12 bases between. This CDR3 is 17 amino acids long. The CDR3: CSAREDRVSSYNSPLHF. The CDR3 nucleotides read TGCAGTGCTAGAGAGGATAGGGTTTCCTCCTATAATTCACCCCTCCACTTT.

The chain has TRBV28 and TRBJ2-1; no definite D call. The CDR3 spans 15 residues. Germline CDR1 and CDR2: MDHEN and SYDVKM. Trimming left V 5 bases short and J 7 bases short, with 18 bases between. CDR3: CASSDYVPVKNEQFF. The CDR3 coding sequence is TGTGCCAGCAGTGATTATGTCCCCGTTAAAAATGAGCAGTTCTTC.

This clonotype was seen more than once but under ten times. The rearrangement joins TRBV25-1 to TRBJ2-3; a weak D match, TRBD1 (5 bases). V lost 1 base, J lost 0 bases, and 14 bases lay in between. The CDR3 consists of 17 residues. Germline CDR1 is MGHDK and CDR2 is SYGVNS. CDR3 in DNA: TGTGCCAGCAGTGAATTTACAGGTTCACTTAGCACAGATACGCAGTATTTT. Protein product: CASSEFTGSLSTDTQYF. The variable domain in full, completed from reference TRBV25-1 and TRBJ2-3, reads EADIYQTPRYLVIGTGKKITLECSQTMGHDKMYWYQQDPGMELHLIHYSYGVNSTEKGDLSSESTVSRIRTEHFPLTLESARPSHTSQYLCASSEFTGSLSTDTQYFGPGTRLTVL.

The genes are TRBV13 and TRBJ2-7, with 14 bases aligning to TRBD2. The CDR3 sequence is 16 residues long. V dropped 5 bases and J dropped 5; count of bases not matched to a gene: 8. Germline CDR1 reads PRHDT; CDR2 reads FYEKMQ (reference sequence). The CDR3 region is CASSAKPGLAGDEQYF. The CDR3 bases are TGTGCCAGCAGCGCCAAACCGGGACTAGCGGGAGACGAGCAGTACTTC.

The rearrangement links TRBV21-1 to TRBJ2-7; the DNA was not used to check the table's D call, TRBD1. TRBV21-1 corresponds to a pseudogene. The CDR3 runs 16 residues. The CDR3 here is CASSKEALGGRGEQYF. CDR3 nucleotides: TGTGCCAGCAGCAAAGAGGCGTTGGGGGGCAGAGGGGAGCAGTACTTC.

This chain links TRBV15 with TRBJ2-5; D ambiguous. The CDR3 totals 13 residues. Trimming removed 2 bases at V and 2 bases at J, with 6 bases between. Per germline, CDR1 LNHNV and CDR2 YYDKDF (reference sequence). The CDR3 loop reads CATSRYGQETQYF. CDR3 nucleotides: TGTGCCACCAGCAGATACGGGCAAGAGACCCAGTACTTC.

The rearrangement uses TRBV4-1 and TRBJ1-6; no definite D call. The germline gives CDR1 MGHRA, CDR2 YSYEKL. The V gene lost 1 base and the J gene lost 0 bases, with 7 bases spanning the gap. CDR3 length: 16 residues. The CDR3 protein is CASSQARYSYNSPLHF. The DNA of the CDR3 is TGCGCCAGCAGCCAAGCCCGTTACTCCTATAATTCACCCCTCCACTTT.

This clonotype showed up just once. The V gene is TRBV16, the J gene TRBJ2-7; D might be TRBD1 (5 bases). Trimming shortened V by 4 bases and J by 7 bases, and 14 bases separated the two germline ends. This CDR3 is 13 amino acids long. Germline CDR1 and CDR2: KGHSY and FQNENV. CDR3 nucleotide sequence: TGTGCCAGCAGCCCCTGGGCAGGGTGGGAGCAGTACTTC. Translation gives CASSPWAGWEQYF.

This chain links TRBV4-1 with TRBJ2-3, with D possibly matching TRBD2 (5 bases). With 2 bases removed from V and 5 bases from J, the gap between germline ends came to 11 bases. The length of the CDR3 is 14 residues. The V gene's germline CDR1 is MGHRA and CDR2 YSYEKL. The CDR3 loop is CASSQPPGKDTQYF. The CDR3 bases are TGCGCCAGCAGCCAACCCCCGGGGAAAGATACGCAGTATTTT.

V usage is TRBV7-7 and J usage is TRBJ2-3; D remains ambiguous. Trimming left V 1 base short and J 8 bases short, with 13 bases between. The CDR3 extends over 14 amino acids. Germline CDR1 reads SSHAT; CDR2 reads FNYEAQ (reference sequence). CDR3 DNA sequence: TGTGCCAGCAGCTTAGTAGGAACTAAGGGTACGCAGTATTTT. As protein: CASSLVGTKGTQYF.